Presented here are 31 T cell receptor beta chains from one specimen sequenced in a study of T-cell reconstitution after alpha-beta-depleted transplantation in children. A library of TCRbeta sequences, prepared with unique molecular identifiers, was generated. TCRdb itself ran the PCR reads through MiXCR, one entry per CDR3 protein. The sample includes 600,000 to 700,000 distinct CDR3 sequences, roughly 15% of them seen just once. Sequences were derived from PBMCs from the stem cell graft donor, sampled from the stem cell graft. The source is a human donor who donated a stem cell graft to a child with acute myeloid leukemia.

The chain joins TRBV5-1 to TRBJ1-2, with D possibly matching TRBD1 (5 bases). The length of the CDR3 is 14 residues. Per the germline V gene, CDR1 is SGHRS and CDR2 is YFSETQ. With 0 bases removed from V and 4 bases from J, the gap between germline ends came to 10 bases. CDR3 DNA sequence: TGCGCCAGCAGCTTGGGGGACGGGACCTATGGCTACACCTTC. Its translation is CASSLGDGTYGYTF.

The chain joins TRBV28 to TRBJ2-7, with D possibly matching TRBD1 (5 bases). Germline V gene sequence: CDR1 MDHEN, CDR2 SYDVKM. The length of the CDR3 is 14 residues. The ends were cut back, 3 bases at V and 2 bases at J, with 11 bases in the middle. CDR3 coding DNA: TGTGCCAGCAGTTTTAGACAGTCTCCCTACGAGCAGTACGTC. This translates into CASSFRQSPYEQYV.

This clonotype was seen repeatedly, ten times or more. The chain couples TRBV20-1 to TRBJ2-7; D remains unclear. The CDR3 consists of 14 residues. Germline CDR1 reads DFQATT; CDR2 reads SNEGSKA (reference sequence). V dropped 0 bases and J dropped 2 bases, with 11 bases sitting between them. CDR3 protein: CSARDHSLTYEQYF. The CDR3 DNA is TGCAGTGCTAGAGATCATAGTCTTACCTACGAGCAGTACTTC.

In its sample, this clonotype was seen many times. V and J are TRBV5-5 and TRBJ2-1; 9 bases map to TRBD2. In germline, CDR1 is SGHKS, CDR2 YYEKEE (reference sequence). The CDR3 is made up of 15 amino acids. V lost 5 bases, J lost 2 bases, and 5 bases stayed unmatched. The DNA of the CDR3 is TGTGCCAGCAGGTCCGGGACTAGCACCTACAATGAGCAGTTCTTC. Translated: CASRSGTSTYNEQFF.

The chain recombines TRBV20-1 with TRBJ2-2; a possible D gene is TRBD1 (6 bases). Germline CDR1 DFQATT, CDR2 SNEGSKA (reference sequence). V lost 3 bases and J 0 bases, leaving 11 bases between the germline ends. The length of the CDR3 is 15 residues. CDR3 nucleotides: TGCAGTGCTAGTTCCGGGACACCGAACACCGGGGAGCTGTTTTTT. Translated, it gives CSASSGTPNTGELFF.

In its sample, this clonotype was seen many times. The gene calls are TRBV20-1 and TRBJ1-2; D uncertain. CDR3 length: 16 amino acids. V dropped 3 bases and J dropped 0 bases, with 17 bases sitting between them. Germline-derived CDR1 and CDR2 are DFQATT and SNEGSKA (reference sequence). The CDR3 nucleotides read TGCAGTGCTAGCCAAGTCCGGGCCAGTTCTAACTATGGCTACACCTTC. Its translation is CSASQVRASSNYGYTF.

In its sample, this clonotype was seen many times. The V and J genes are TRBV29-1 and TRBJ2-5, with TRBD2 matching over 7 bases. In germline, CDR1 is SQVTM, CDR2 ANQGSEA. The CDR3 contains 16 residues. V trimming: 3 bases; J trimming: 3 bases; junction bases outside the gene matches: 13. In nucleotides, the CDR3 is TGCAGCGTTGAGCCCAGAATTCTAGCGGCTGAAGAGACCCAGTACTTC. Its protein product is CSVEPRILAAEETQYF.

The chain recombines TRBV20-1 with TRBJ2-2, with D possibly being TRBD1 or TRBD2 (5 bases each). Germline V lookup: CDR1 DFQATT, CDR2 SNEGSKA (reference sequence). V shed 0 bases and J shed 7 bases, with 15 bases lying between them. This CDR3 has 15 amino acids. The CDR3 region is CSARDLGEIDGELFF. The CDR3 DNA reads as TGCAGTGCTAGAGATCTGGGGGAAATTGACGGGGAGCTGTTTTTT.

This chain connects TRBV7-2 to TRBJ2-7; 9 bases match TRBD1. The CDR3 loop spans 15 amino acids. The V and J ends lost 4 bases and 6 bases, in that order; junction bases with no gene match: 10. Germline CDR1 is SGHTA and CDR2 is FQGNSA. The CDR3 DNA is TGTGCCAGCAGCTCCTCGGACAGGGGTTTACGCGAGCAGTACTTC. Protein sequence: CASSSSDRGLREQYF.

This clonotype was seen many times. This rearrangement joins TRBV5-5 to TRBJ2-5; no clear D. This CDR3 region has 13 residues. The V and J ends lost 0 bases and 5 bases respectively, with 8 bases between them. Germline-derived CDR1 and CDR2 are SGHKS and YYEKEE (reference sequence). CDR3 nucleotide sequence: TGTGCCAGCAGCTTGGAGGGTGTGGAGACCCAGTACTTC. As protein: CASSLEGVETQYF.

This sequence joins TRBV7-9 and TRBJ2-1, with D possibly being TRBD1 or TRBD2 (8 bases each). Germline V lookup: CDR1 SEHNR, CDR2 FQNEAQ (reference sequence). CDR3 size: 17 residues. V shed 0 bases and J shed 8 bases, with 20 bases lying between them. The CDR3 spells CASSLARDRRREDEQFF. The CDR3 coding sequence is TGTGCCAGCAGCTTAGCGCGGGACAGGCGGCGGGAGGATGAGCAGTTCTTC.

In its sample, this clonotype was seen many times. The V call is TRBV7-9, the J call TRBJ2-2, with D possibly matching TRBD1 (6 bases). Germline loops: CDR1 SEHNR, CDR2 FQNEAQ (reference sequence). This CDR3 has 13 amino acids. The V end lost 4 bases, the J end lost 7 bases, and 10 bases lay between the germline ends. The CDR3 reads CASSYRVSGELFF. CDR3 sequence (DNA): TGTGCCAGCAGCTACAGGGTTAGCGGGGAGCTGTTTTTT.

The V gene is TRBV7-9, the J gene TRBJ2-2; D is ambiguous. Deletions cut 3 bases from V and 6 bases from J, with 17 bases between. The CDR3 covers 16 residues. CDR1 is SEHNR, CDR2 FQNEAQ, per germline (reference sequence). For the CDR3, the DNA is TGTGCCAGCAGCTTCCCCGATGGCAGAGGAGCCGGGGAGCTGTTTTTT. It yields the protein CASSFPDGRGAGELFF.

This clonotype was observed a few times. The chain uses TRBV20-1 and TRBJ2-7; TRBD2 agrees at 9 bases. Unmatched junction bases numbered 3, after V lost 5 bases and J lost 4 bases. CDR3 length equals 12 residues. Germline V lookup: CDR1 DFQATT, CDR2 SNEGSKA (reference sequence). In nucleotides, the CDR3 is TGCAGTGCTGCGGGGGGGGGTTACGAGCAGTACTTC. Translating gives CSAAGGGYEQYF.

This clonotype was recorded a few times. The chain carries TRBV12-3 or TRBV12-4 and TRBJ2-3; the match to TRBD2 covers 7 bases. The CDR3 runs 11 residues. J was trimmed by 6 bases and V by 8 bases; bases with no gene match: 2. CDR3 in amino acids: CASGEGDTQYF. In DNA, the CDR3 is TGTGCCAGCGGGGAGGGGGATACGCAGTATTTT.

This clonotype was recorded a few times. The chain is built from TRBV29-1 and TRBJ2-3; TRBD1 agrees at 8 bases. V gave up 3 bases and J gave up 5 bases; unmatched junction bases: 4. Germline V gene data show CDR1 as SQVTM and CDR2 as ANQGSEA. This CDR3 comprises 13 residues. The CDR3 sequence: CSVEDRAKDTQYF. The CDR3 nucleotides are TGCAGCGTTGAGGACAGGGCCAAAGATACGCAGTATTTT.

This clonotype was found a few times. V is TRBV20-1 and J is TRBJ2-4; 11 bases fit TRBD2. V lost 3 bases, J lost 4 bases, and 11 bases stayed unmatched. The germline V gene has CDR1 DFQATT and CDR2 SNEGSKA (reference sequence). CDR3 size: 17 residues. The CDR3 DNA sequence: TGCAGTGCTAGGCACTCTAGCGGGGGGCACAGAAAAAACATTCAGTACTTC. It codes for CSARHSSGGHRKNIQYF.

This clonotype has ten or more counts. This chain joins TRBV20-1 and TRBJ2-2, with D possibly TRBD1 on 5 matching bases. Germline V gives CDR1 DFQATT, CDR2 SNEGSKA (reference sequence). There are 15 residues in the CDR3. V shed 1 base and J shed 1 base, with 10 bases lying between them. The CDR3 DNA reads as TGCAGTGCTAGAGTAGCAGGGCGGAACACCGGGGAGCTGTTTTTT. This translates into CSARVAGRNTGELFF.

J is TRBJ2-2 and V is TRBV12-3 or TRBV12-4; 10 nucleotides line up with TRBD2. V lost 3 bases to trimming and J lost 6 bases; unmatched junction nucleotides: 16. The CDR3 is 19 amino acids. CDR3 DNA: TGTGCCAGCAGTTTCCTCACTCTAGCGGGGGCTAGAGTGGCCGGGGAGCTGTTTTTT. Translating gives CASSFLTLAGARVAGELFF.

This clonotype was found many times. The chain couples TRBV20-1 to TRBJ2-7, with 9 bases lining up with TRBD1. Germline assignment: CDR1 DFQATT and CDR2 SNEGSKA (reference sequence). The ends lost 2 bases at V and 7 bases at J; junction bases unmatched: 6. The CDR3 contains 13 residues. The CDR3 sequence: CSARNRGRGEQYV. The CDR3 DNA reads as TGCAGTGCTAGAAACAGGGGGCGAGGGGAGCAGTACGTC.

The DNA of the CDR3 is TGTGCCAGCAGGAGAGGTTCCGCTTATCTAATGAACACTGAAGCTTTCTTT. It specifies CASRRGSAYLMNTEAFF. The chain recombines TRBV6-1 with TRBJ1-1; D gene uncertain. Germline V gives CDR1 MNHNS, CDR2 SASEGT. This CDR3 has 17 residues. V lost 6 bases and J 0 bases, leaving 20 bases between the germline ends.

This clonotype appeared many times. This chain connects TRBV10-3 to TRBJ1-4; a weak D match, TRBD1 (6 bases). The CDR3 extends over 13 amino acids. Trimming cost V 7 bases and J 4 bases, with 10 bases left between them. CDR1 ENHRY and CDR2 SYGVKD come from the germline V gene. The DNA of the CDR3 is TGTGCCATCAATAGGGACATTAATGAAAAACTGTTTTTT. The encoded protein is CAINRDINEKLFF.

V usage is TRBV3-1 and J usage is TRBJ2-5; D possibly matches TRBD1 or TRBD2 (5 bases each). The CDR3 loop spans 12 amino acids. Trimming took off 8 bases at V and 5 bases at J, with 12 bases between the two ends. CDR1 and CDR2 from the germline V gene are LGHDT and YNNKEL (reference sequence). In nucleotides, the CDR3 is TGTGCCAGCCGGGGACGTCGGGAGACCCAGTACTTC. Its translation is CASRGRRETQYF.

The chain uses TRBV7-2 and TRBJ2-3, with 11 bases aligning to TRBD2. The junction had 11 bases not matched to a gene; V was cut back by 3 bases and J by 6 bases. The CDR3 runs to 17 residues. The germline CDR1 and CDR2 sequences are SGHTA and FQGNSA. CDR3 nucleotides: TGTGCCAGCAGCTTCCGACGAGGACTAGCGGGTTCGGATACGCAGTATTTT. It yields the protein CASSFRRGLAGSDTQYF. The full variable domain, rest sourced from reference TRBV7-2 and TRBJ2-3, is GAGVSQSPSNKVTEKGKDVELRCDPISGHTALYWYRQSLGQGLEFLIYFQGNSAPDKSGLPSDRFSAERTGGSVSTLTIQRTQQEDSAVYLCASSFRRGLAGSDTQYFGPGTRLTVL.

This clonotype was found many times. The chain recombines TRBV20-1 with TRBJ1-2, with D possibly TRBD1 on 5 matching bases. V dropped 0 bases and J dropped 4 bases, with 9 bases sitting between them. CDR3 length: 13 amino acids. From germline, CDR1 is DFQATT and CDR2 SNEGSKA (reference sequence). CDR3 region: CSAREDSFYGYTF. The CDR3 bases are TGCAGTGCTAGAGAAGACAGCTTCTATGGCTACACCTTC.

This clonotype was seen a handful of times. J is TRBJ2-3 and V is TRBV5-1; 8 bases agree with TRBD2. There are 17 residues in the CDR3. Losses at the gene ends were 3 bases for V and 2 bases for J; bases not matched to a gene: 11. In germline, CDR1 is SGHRS, CDR2 YFSETQ. The CDR3 nucleotides read TGCGCCAGCAGCTCCCGGGGATTAGCGGGGACCACAGATACGCAGTATTTT. Protein product: CASSSRGLAGTTDTQYF.

This clonotype was seen at least ten times. The chain is built from TRBV20-1 and TRBJ1-5; 7 positions match TRBD1. This CDR3 spans 14 amino acids. The V segment lost 1 base and the J segment 7 bases; nucleotides outside the gene matches: 7. The germline V gene has CDR1 DFQATT and CDR2 SNEGSKA (reference sequence). The CDR3 region is CSARGTGAEQPQHF. CDR3 DNA sequence: TGCAGTGCTAGAGGTACAGGGGCAGAACAGCCCCAGCATTTT.

V usage is TRBV28 and J usage is TRBJ2-4; 7 bases agree with TRBD1. The junction had 7 bases not matched to a gene; V was cut back by 4 bases and J by 4 bases. Looked up from germline, CDR1 is MDHEN and CDR2 is SYDVKM. CDR3 length: 15 residues. CDR3 sequence: CASSSWETGKNIQYF. The CDR3 nucleotides read TGTGCCAGCAGTTCCTGGGAGACAGGGAAAAACATTCAGTACTTC. Together with reference TRBV28 and TRBJ2-4, the CDR3 gives the full variable domain: DVKVTQSSRYLVKRTGEKVFLECVQDMDHENMFWYRQDPGLGLRLIYFSYDVKMKEKGDIPEGYSVSREKKERFSLILESASTNQTSMYLCASSSWETGKNIQYFGAGTRLSVL.

The rearrangement uses TRBV7-8 and TRBJ2-6; 7 nucleotides line up with TRBD1. The V segment lost 3 bases and the J segment 13 bases; nucleotides outside the gene matches: 9. CDR3 size: 14 residues. CDR1 and CDR2 (germline): SGHVS, FQNEAQ. The CDR3 nucleotides read TGTGCCAGCAGCTTGTCGGGACAGTCTCCGGTCCTGACTTTC. Its translation: CASSLSGQSPVLTF.

This clonotype has only one observation. The rearrangement uses TRBV28 and TRBJ1-5, with D maybe TRBD1 (6 bases). Trimming shortened V by 2 bases and J by 9 bases, and 14 bases separated the two germline ends. CDR3 length: 14 residues. The germline CDR1 and CDR2 sequences are MDHEN and SYDVKM. In nucleotides, the CDR3 is TGTGCCAGCAGTTTAGAGCCGGAGGGGGGGCCCCAGCATTTT. This gives the protein CASSLEPEGGPQHF.

This clonotype occurred many times. The CDR3 region is CSAELGELFF. As DNA, the CDR3 is TGCAGCGCTGAGCTAGGGGAGCTGTTTTTT. The chain couples TRBV29-1 to TRBJ2-2, with unresolved D. Per germline, CDR1 SQVTM and CDR2 ANQGSEA. The CDR3 is 10 amino acids. V lost 7 bases to trimming and J lost 8 bases, with 8 bases between them.